Below, 14 T cell receptor beta chains from the same sample are listed, as sequenced in a study of long-term antiretroviral therapy in people with HIV. This was the immunoSEQ v3.0 assay at survey level. Some clones are missing from TCRdb's copy, which holds only in-frame ones; the method was immunoSEQ multiplex PCR. The data contain approximately 21,000 clones, around 80% of them seen just once; the ten biggest clones take up approximately 5%. The specimen comprised unsorted PBMCs, sampled 0.3 years after starting antiretroviral therapy. All receptors come from a man aged 50-59 years with HIV.

This chain connects TRBV7-8 to TRBJ1-3; weak D call: TRBD1 (6 bases). Trimming took 1 base from V and 4 from J, leaving 11 bases between them. The CDR3 is 15 amino acids. Germline V gene sequence: CDR1 SGHVS, CDR2 FQNEAQ. The CDR3 reads CASSLDPGTGNTIYF. In nucleotides, the CDR3 is TGTGCCAGCAGCTTAGACCCAGGGACAGGAAACACCATATATTTT. The whole variable domain, remainder taken from reference TRBV7-8 and TRBJ1-3, is GAGVSQSPRYKVAKRGQDVALRCDPISGHVSLFWYQQALGQGPEFLTYFQNEAQLDKSGLPSDRFFAERPEGSVSTLKIQRTQQEDSAVYLCASSLDPGTGNTIYFGEGSWLTVV.

V and J are TRBV10-3 and TRBJ2-3, with no clear D. Trimming cost V 6 bases and J 0 bases, with 7 bases left between them. CDR3 size: 13 residues. Germline assignment: CDR1 ENHRY and CDR2 SYGVKD. The CDR3 DNA reads as TGTGCCATCAGCGCTGACAGCACAGATACGCAGTATTTT. This codes for CAISADSTDTQYF.

A few counts support this clone. V and J are TRBV9 and TRBJ1-2, with D possibly being TRBD1 (5 bases). The length of the CDR3 is 14 residues. Germline values: CDR1 SGDLS, CDR2 YYNGEE. V lost 2 bases, J lost 1 base, and 9 bases lay in between. CDR3 bases: TGTGCCAGCAGCGTCTCGCAGGGTAACTATGGCTACACCTTC. It yields the protein CASSVSQGNYGYTF.

The chain carries TRBV19 and TRBJ1-2, with D unclear. Germline loops: CDR1 LNHDA, CDR2 SQIVND (reference sequence). The V gene lost 7 bases and the J gene lost 4 bases, with 13 bases spanning the gap. This CDR3 has 13 residues. CDR3 region: CASTPLMGYGYTF. The CDR3 nucleotides read TGTGCCAGTACTCCCCTTATGGGCTATGGCTACACCTTC.

The V and J genes are TRBV7-8 and TRBJ1-5, with 8 bases aligning to TRBD1. V shed 1 base, J shed 0 bases, and the junction held 8 bases outside the gene matches. The CDR3 consists of 18 residues. CDR1 is SGHVS and CDR2 is FQNEAQ in the germline V gene. CDR3 DNA sequence: TGTGCCAGCAGCTTAGGACAGGGGATGGTCTATAGCAATCAGCCCCAGCATTTT. Encoded protein: CASSLGQGMVYSNQPQHF.

This chain uses TRBV6-5 with TRBJ1-1, with TRBD1 identical over 7 bases. Germline trimming cut 2 bases from V and 1 base from J; bases unmatched to any gene: 1. CDR1 MNHEY and CDR2 SVGAGI come from the germline V gene. This CDR3 is built from 14 residues. The CDR3: CASSYRTGNTEAFF. The CDR3 bases are TGTGCCAGCAGTTACCGGACAGGGAACACTGAAGCTTTCTTT.

This chain links TRBV18 with TRBJ2-2; 8 bases agree with TRBD1. This CDR3 has 16 residues. Germline trimming cut 3 bases from V and 0 bases from J; bases unmatched to any gene: 3. The V gene's germline CDR1 is KGHSH and CDR2 LQKENI. The DNA for the CDR3 is TGTGCCAGCTCACCTATGACAGGGGCGAACACCGGGGAGCTGTTTTTT. It is translated as CASSPMTGANTGELFF.

This clone was seen a few times. V usage is TRBV7-9 and J usage is TRBJ1-5; the D gene is possibly TRBD1 (5 bases). Germline assignment: CDR1 SEHNR and CDR2 FQNEAQ (reference sequence). This CDR3 is built from 16 residues. V shed 5 bases and J shed 2 bases, with 16 bases lying between them. The CDR3 protein is CASSPSQGSGNQPQHF. CDR3 nucleotides: TGTGCCAGCAGCCCGTCCCAGGGTAGCGGCAATCAGCCCCAGCATTTT.

This clone occurred a few times. The chain's CDR3 is CASSLQELDGYTF. DNA for the CDR3: TGTGCCAGCAGCTTACAGGAGTTAGATGGCTACACCTTC. The chain carries TRBV7-9 and TRBJ1-2; D is unresolved. V dropped 2 bases and J dropped 6 bases, with 10 bases sitting between them. The CDR3 has 13 amino acids. Per the germline V gene, CDR1 is SEHNR and CDR2 is FQNEAQ (reference sequence).

The V and J genes are TRBV11-2 and TRBJ1-1; tentative D call: TRBD1 (5 bases). CDR1 is SGHAT, CDR2 FQNNGV, per germline. The length of the CDR3 is 15 residues. Trimming cost V 2 bases and J 2 bases, with 12 bases left between them. The CDR3 region has the DNA TGTGCCAGCAGCTTATTAAGGGGCGATAACACTGAAGCTTTCTTT. It codes for CASSLLRGDNTEAFF. The variable domain in full, with the rest retrieved from reference TRBV11-2 and TRBJ1-1, is EAGVAQSPRYKIIEKRQSVAFWCNPISGHATLYWYQQILGQGPKLLIQFQNNGVVDDSQLPKDRFSAERLKGVDSTLKIQPAKLEDSAVYLCASSLLRGDNTEAFFGQGTRLTVV.

The chain employs TRBV4-1 and TRBJ2-3, with a possible D match to TRBD1 (7 bases). Between the trimmed V and J ends, which lost 3 bases and 4 bases, there was a span of 20 bases. The germline V gene encodes CDR1 MGHRA and CDR2 YSYEKL. The length of the CDR3 is 17 residues. The CDR3 DNA follows: TGCGCCAGCAGCCAGTCGACAGGGAGGATTACGGCAGATACGCAGTATTTT. This gives the protein CASSQSTGRITADTQYF.

The chain has TRBV7-6 and TRBJ2-7; D not resolved. Per the germline V gene, CDR1 is SGHVS and CDR2 is FNYEAQ. V was trimmed by 5 bases and J by 2 bases, leaving 13 bases between them. CDR3 length: 14 residues. CDR3 in amino acids: CASSDRLVAYEQYF. The CDR3 DNA sequence: TGTGCCAGCAGCGACCGCTTAGTCGCCTACGAGCAGTACTTC. The whole variable domain, remainder taken from reference TRBV7-6 and TRBJ2-7, is GAGVSQSPRYKVTKRGQDVALRCDPISGHVSLYWYRQALGQGPEFLTYFNYEAQQDKSGLPNDRFSAERPEGSISTLTIQRTEQRDSAMYRCASSDRLVAYEQYFGPGTRLTVT.

This chain connects TRBV27 to TRBJ2-7, with D perhaps matching TRBD1 (5 bases). The CDR3 sequence is 13 residues long. V was clipped by 3 bases and J by 7 bases, with 13 bases between them. CDR1 is MNHEY and CDR2 is SMNVEV in the germline V gene (reference sequence). The DNA of the CDR3 is TGTGCCAGCAGTTTCCCAGGGTCGGGTGAGCAGTACTTC. As protein: CASSFPGSGEQYF.

The genes are TRBV19 and TRBJ1-1, with D unclear. Trimming took 6 bases from V and 1 from J, leaving 6 bases between them. In germline, CDR1 is LNHDA, CDR2 SQIVND (reference sequence). The CDR3 is 12 amino acids. The CDR3, as DNA: TGTGCCAGTAGGAGAGCGAACACTGAAGCTTTCTTT. Its protein is CASRRANTEAFF.